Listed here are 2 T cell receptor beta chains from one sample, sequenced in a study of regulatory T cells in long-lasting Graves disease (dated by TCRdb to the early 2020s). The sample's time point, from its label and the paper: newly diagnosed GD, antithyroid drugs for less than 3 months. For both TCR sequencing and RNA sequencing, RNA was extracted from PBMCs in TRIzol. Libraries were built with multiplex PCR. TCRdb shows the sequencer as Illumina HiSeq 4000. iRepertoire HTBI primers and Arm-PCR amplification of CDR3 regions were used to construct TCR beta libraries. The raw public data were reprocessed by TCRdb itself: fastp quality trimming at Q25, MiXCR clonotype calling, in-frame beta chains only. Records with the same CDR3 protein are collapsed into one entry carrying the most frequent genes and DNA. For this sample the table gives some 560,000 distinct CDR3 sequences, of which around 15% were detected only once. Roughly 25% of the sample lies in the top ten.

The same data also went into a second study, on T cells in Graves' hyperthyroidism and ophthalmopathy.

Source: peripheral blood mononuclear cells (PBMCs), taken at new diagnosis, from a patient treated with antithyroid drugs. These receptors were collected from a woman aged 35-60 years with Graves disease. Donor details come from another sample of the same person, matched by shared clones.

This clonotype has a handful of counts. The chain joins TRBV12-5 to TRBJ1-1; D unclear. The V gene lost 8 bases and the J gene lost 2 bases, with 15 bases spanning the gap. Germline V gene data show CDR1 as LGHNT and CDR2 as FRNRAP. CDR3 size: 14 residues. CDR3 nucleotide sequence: TGTGCTAGTTCAATCCCGAACTTAAACACTGAAGCTTTCTTT. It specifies CASSIPNLNTEAFF.

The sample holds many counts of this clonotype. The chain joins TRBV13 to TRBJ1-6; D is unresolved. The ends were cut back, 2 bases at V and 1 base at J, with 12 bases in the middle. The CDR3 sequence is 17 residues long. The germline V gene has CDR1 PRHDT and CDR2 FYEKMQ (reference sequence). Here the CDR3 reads CASSLREVGSYNSPLHF. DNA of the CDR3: TGTGCCAGCAGCTTACGGGAGGTCGGATCCTATAATTCACCCCTCCACTTT.